This T cell receptor beta chain was documented in a study of T cell responses to AZD1222 COVID-19 vaccine. About the study: Second-dose intervals near 4 or 12 weeks were combined.

A note on this clone: Its matching antigen is unknown.

The data were produced by immunoSEQ multiplex PCR, yet TCRdb's version contains in-frame clones alone and is incomplete. The sample has some 140,000 clones; roughly 90% are singletons. The germline CDR1 and CDR2 sequences are LNHDA and SQIVND (reference sequence). The CDR3 is 15 amino acids. V gave up 1 base and J gave up 1 base, with 10 bases separating them. Study-wide points: Baseline seropositivity occurred in only a handful of AZD1222 recipients. In all cases, repertoires were sampled only after the peak T cell response. Among the donors, most were white British and more were female, and clonal diversity was possibly underestimated.

The V call is TRBV19, the J call TRBJ1-1; no reliable D call. This TCR came from an adult in good health. The source was peripheral blood, collected on day 0 of AZD1222 vaccination. This CDR3 reads CASSIAVRRNTEAFF. In nucleotides, the CDR3 is TGTGCCAGTAGTATAGCGGTGCGGCGGAACACTGAAGCTTTCTTT.